A selection of T cell receptor beta chains follows, all from one sample in a study of regulatory T cells in long-lasting Graves disease. TCRdb ran MiXCR on the multiplex PCR reads and lists one entry per CDR3 protein. The data contain 440,000 or so distinct CDR3 sequences, approximately 16% of them singletons. These data are also associated with another study on T cells in Graves' hyperthyroidism and ophthalmopathy.

This specimen consisted of peripheral blood mononuclear cells (PBMCs), obtained at new diagnosis, from a patient treated with antithyroid drugs. The receptors were gathered from a woman aged 25 to 39 with Graves disease. The CDR3 runs from the conserved cysteine through the conserved F or W. D genes are given only for firm matches. Some rows have no size entry. The others give once, few or many, or a class for an expanded clone.

d_call: TRBD2; j_call: TRBJ2-5; clone_size: many; v_call: TRBV20-1; cdr3_aa: CSAKASGRIQETQYF; cdr3_nt: TGCAGTGCTAAGGCTAGCGGGAGGATCCAAGAGACCCAGTACTTC
d_call: NA; j_call: TRBJ1-1; clone_size: few; v_call: TRBV4-2; cdr3_aa: CASSQDKGWAGVWNTEAFF; cdr3_nt: TGTGCCAGCAGCCAAGATAAAGGGTGGGCAGGCGTGTGGAACACTGAAGCTTTCTTT
d_call: TRBD2; j_call: TRBJ2-7; clone_size: few; v_call: TRBV5-1; cdr3_aa: CASSLGGGRNSYEQYF; cdr3_nt: TGCGCCAGCAGCTTGGGCGGCGGGAGAAACTCCTACGAGCAGTACTTC
d_call: NA; j_call: TRBJ2-2; clone_size: many; v_call: TRBV2; cdr3_aa: CASSPQGGTGELFF; cdr3_nt: TGTGCCAGCAGTCCTCAGGGTGGCACCGGGGAGCTGTTTTTT
d_call: TRBD2; j_call: TRBJ2-3; clone_size: NA; v_call: TRBV3-1; cdr3_aa: CVSSRLPGRDTGTSGRRTDTQYF; cdr3_nt: TGTGTCAGCAGCCGCCTGCCGGGACGGGACACCGGGACTAGCGGGAGGCGCACAGATACGCAGTATTTT
d_call: TRBD1; j_call: TRBJ1-2; clone_size: many; v_call: TRBV28; cdr3_aa: CASSSPGQGDYGYTF; cdr3_nt: TGTGCCAGCAGTTCCCCGGGACAGGGGGACTATGGCTACACCTTC
d_call: NA; j_call: TRBJ2-2; clone_size: few; v_call: TRBV19; cdr3_aa: CASSIALMNTGELFF; cdr3_nt: TGTGCCAGTAGTATTGCTTTGATGAACACCGGGGAGCTGTTTTTT
d_call: TRBD2; j_call: TRBJ2-5; clone_size: many; v_call: TRBV5-8; cdr3_aa: CASSAGTSGRGGETQYF; cdr3_nt: TGTGCCAGCAGCGCCGGGACTAGCGGGAGAGGCGGAGAGACCCAGTACTTC
d_call: TRBD1; j_call: TRBJ1-4; clone_size: NA; v_call: TRBV29-1; cdr3_aa: CSVRQGSTNEKLFF; cdr3_nt: TGCAGCGTACGACAGGGGTCAACTAATGAAAAACTGTTTTTT
d_call: TRBD2; j_call: TRBJ2-1; clone_size: few; v_call: TRBV7-9; cdr3_aa: CASSQRLAGVYNEQFF; cdr3_nt: TGTGCCAGCAGCCAAAGACTAGCGGGAGTCTACAATGAGCAGTTCTTC
d_call: TRBD2; j_call: TRBJ2-7; clone_size: many; v_call: TRBV7-2; cdr3_aa: CASSLGVTSGRAGEQYF; cdr3_nt: TGTGCCAGCAGCTTAGGCGTTACTAGCGGGAGGGCCGGCGAGCAGTACTTC
d_call: NA; j_call: TRBJ2-3; clone_size: NA; v_call: TRBV7-9; cdr3_aa: CASSFPSGLDHEGMHTQYF; cdr3_nt: TGTGCCAGCAGCTTCCCTTCGGGACTCGACCACGAGGGGATGCATACGCAGTATTTT
d_call: TRBD1; j_call: TRBJ1-3; clone_size: many; v_call: TRBV28; cdr3_aa: CASSFTGGVSSGNTIYF; cdr3_nt: TGTGCCAGCAGTTTTACAGGGGGGGTTTCCTCTGGAAACACCATATATTTT
d_call: NA; j_call: TRBJ1-1; clone_size: many; v_call: TRBV11-1; cdr3_aa: CASSLSLIAEAFF; cdr3_nt: TGTGCCAGCAGCCTGAGCCTTATTGCTGAAGCTTTCTTT
d_call: TRBD2; j_call: TRBJ2-7; clone_size: NA; v_call: TRBV2; cdr3_aa: CATGLDYEQYF; cdr3_nt: TGTGCCACCGGACTAGACTACGAGCAGTACTTC
d_call: NA; j_call: TRBJ2-1; clone_size: few; v_call: TRBV20-1; cdr3_aa: CSARDPRTTFNEQFF; cdr3_nt: TGCAGTGCTAGAGATCCAAGGACTACCTTCAATGAGCAGTTCTTC
d_call: TRBD2; j_call: TRBJ2-1; clone_size: NA; v_call: TRBV9; cdr3_aa: CASSVGAREGYNEQFF; cdr3_nt: TGTGCCAGCAGCGTAGGAGCCCGGGAGGGCTACAATGAGCAGTTCTTC
d_call: NA; j_call: TRBJ2-3; clone_size: many; v_call: TRBV28; cdr3_aa: CASSFAYTDTQYF; cdr3_nt: TGTGCCAGCAGTTTTGCATACACAGATACGCAGTATTTT
d_call: TRBD2; j_call: TRBJ2-2; clone_size: many; v_call: TRBV7-8; cdr3_aa: CASSSKTSGRATGELFF; cdr3_nt: TGTGCCAGCAGCTCGAAAACTAGCGGGAGGGCAACCGGGGAGCTGTTTTTT
d_call: TRBD1; j_call: TRBJ2-2; clone_size: few; v_call: TRBV6-1; cdr3_aa: CASTPGQGTFQINTGELFF; cdr3_nt: TGTGCCAGCACACCGGGACAGGGTACCTTCCAGATTAACACCGGGGAGCTGTTTTTT
d_call: NA; j_call: TRBJ1-5; clone_size: NA; v_call: TRBV19; cdr3_aa: CASQTPGVFMLGQPQHF; cdr3_nt: TGTGCCAGCCAAACTCCAGGGGTGTTTATGTTGGGTCAGCCCCAGCATTTT
d_call: NA; j_call: TRBJ2-3; clone_size: NA; v_call: TRBV20-1; cdr3_aa: CSARVPQGGETRSTDTQYF; cdr3_nt: TGCAGTGCTAGAGTCCCACAGGGCGGGGAAACCCGATCCACAGATACGCAGTATTTT
d_call: NA; j_call: TRBJ1-4; clone_size: many; v_call: TRBV2; cdr3_aa: CASIITANEKLFF; cdr3_nt: TGTGCCAGCATAATAACAGCTAATGAAAAACTGTTTTTT
d_call: TRBD1; j_call: TRBJ1-1; clone_size: many; v_call: TRBV7-2; cdr3_aa: CASSFPRDRGRVYTEAFF; cdr3_nt: TGTGCCAGCAGCTTTCCCCGGGACAGGGGGCGAGTCTACACTGAAGCTTTCTTT
d_call: NA; j_call: TRBJ1-4; clone_size: few; v_call: TRBV7-9; cdr3_aa: CASSFSPNEKLFF; cdr3_nt: TGTGCCAGCAGCTTTAGCCCTAATGAAAAACTGTTTTTT
d_call: TRBD2; j_call: TRBJ2-7; clone_size: many; v_call: TRBV3-1; cdr3_aa: CASSETSGRAYEQYF; cdr3_nt: TGTGCCAGCAGCGAGACTAGCGGGAGGGCGTACGAGCAGTACTTC
d_call: TRBD1; j_call: TRBJ2-7; clone_size: NA; v_call: TRBV7-9; cdr3_aa: CASSLVSGTGAYEQYF; cdr3_nt: TGTGCCAGCAGCTTAGTCTCCGGGACAGGGGCCTACGAGCAGTACTTC
d_call: NA; j_call: TRBJ1-3; clone_size: NA; v_call: TRBV11-2; cdr3_aa: CASISQRNTIYF; cdr3_nt: TGTGCCAGCATCTCGCAGAGAAACACCATATATTTT
d_call: NA; j_call: TRBJ2-5; clone_size: many; v_call: TRBV3-1; cdr3_aa: CASSQAGLQETQYF; cdr3_nt: TGTGCCAGCAGCCAAGCCGGTCTGCAAGAGACCCAGTACTTC
d_call: TRBD1; j_call: TRBJ2-7; clone_size: NA; v_call: TRBV5-1; cdr3_aa: CASSLAPPGQGAYEQYF; cdr3_nt: TGCGCCAGCAGCTTGGCCCCACCGGGACAGGGGGCCTACGAGCAGTACTTC
d_call: TRBD1; j_call: TRBJ2-1; clone_size: NA; v_call: TRBV28; cdr3_aa: CASSTIQGARNEQFF; cdr3_nt: TGTGCCAGCAGTACCATTCAGGGGGCCCGGAATGAGCAGTTCTTC
d_call: TRBD2; j_call: TRBJ2-7; clone_size: NA; v_call: TRBV11-2; cdr3_aa: CASSRPPGTSGRRSKQYF; cdr3_nt: TGTGCCAGCAGTCGCCCCCCCGGGACTAGCGGGAGGAGGAGCAAGCAGTACTTC
d_call: NA; j_call: TRBJ1-1; clone_size: NA; v_call: TRBV6-2/TRBV6-3; cdr3_aa: CANSYGRNTEAFF; cdr3_nt: TGTGCCAACAGTTACGGCCGGAACACTGAAGCTTTCTTT
d_call: NA; j_call: TRBJ2-3; clone_size: many; v_call: TRBV5-1; cdr3_aa: CASSLNEDRSSTDTQYF; cdr3_nt: TGCGCCAGCAGCTTGAACGAAGACCGGAGTAGCACAGATACGCAGTATTTT
d_call: TRBD1; j_call: TRBJ1-1; clone_size: many; v_call: TRBV6-5; cdr3_aa: CASSYSRGLEAFF; cdr3_nt: TGTGCCAGCAGTTACTCGAGGGGGCTTGAAGCTTTCTTT
d_call: NA; j_call: TRBJ1-1; clone_size: many; v_call: TRBV20-1; cdr3_aa: CSARDSGHFGREAFF; cdr3_nt: TGCAGTGCTAGAGATTCGGGACATTTTGGGAGGGAAGCTTTCTTT
d_call: NA; j_call: TRBJ1-1; clone_size: few; v_call: TRBV6-1; cdr3_aa: CASSRVSGSNTEAFF; cdr3_nt: TGTGCCAGCAGTCGGGTTTCGGGGTCCAACACTGAAGCTTTCTTT
d_call: TRBD2; j_call: TRBJ2-5; clone_size: many; v_call: TRBV20-1; cdr3_aa: CSARGLAGVETQYF; cdr3_nt: TGCAGTGCTAGGGGACTAGCGGGAGTTGAGACCCAGTACTTC
d_call: NA; j_call: TRBJ2-2; clone_size: few; v_call: TRBV4-1; cdr3_aa: CASSHGPNTGELFF; cdr3_nt: TGCGCCAGCAGCCACGGACCGAACACCGGGGAGCTGTTTTTT
d_call: TRBD2; j_call: TRBJ2-1; clone_size: few; v_call: TRBV6-1; cdr3_aa: CASATSGDLLEQFF; cdr3_nt: TGTGCCAGCGCGACTAGCGGGGATCTTCTTGAGCAGTTCTTC
d_call: TRBD2; j_call: TRBJ2-4; clone_size: many; v_call: TRBV20-1; cdr3_aa: CSARGLAGVSTQAKNIQYF; cdr3_nt: TGCAGTGCTAGGGGCCTAGCGGGAGTGTCGACCCAAGCCAAAAACATTCAGTACTTC
d_call: NA; j_call: TRBJ1-1; clone_size: many; v_call: TRBV24-1; cdr3_aa: CATRKTMNTEAFF; cdr3_nt: TGTGCCACCAGAAAAACTATGAACACTGAAGCTTTCTTT
d_call: TRBD1; j_call: TRBJ1-4; clone_size: many; v_call: TRBV28; cdr3_aa: CASSAGQVSNEKLFF; cdr3_nt: TGTGCCAGCAGTGCTGGACAGGTGTCTAATGAAAAACTGTTTTTT